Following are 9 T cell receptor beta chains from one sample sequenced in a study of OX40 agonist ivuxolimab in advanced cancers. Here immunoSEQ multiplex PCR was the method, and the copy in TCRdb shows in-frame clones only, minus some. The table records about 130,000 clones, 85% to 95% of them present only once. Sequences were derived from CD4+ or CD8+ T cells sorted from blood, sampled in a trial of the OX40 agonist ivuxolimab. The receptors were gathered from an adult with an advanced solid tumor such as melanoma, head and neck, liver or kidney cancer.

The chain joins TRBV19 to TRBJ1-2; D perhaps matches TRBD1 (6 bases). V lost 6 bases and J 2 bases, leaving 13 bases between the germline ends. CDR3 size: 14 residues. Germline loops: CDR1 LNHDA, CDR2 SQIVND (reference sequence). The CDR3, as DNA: TGTGCCAGTAGGTTGGACGGGACAAACTATGGCTACACCTTC. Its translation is CASRLDGTNYGYTF.

The CDR3 loop reads CASSIGAVGYTEAFF. The CDR3 DNA reads as TGTGCCAGTAGTATAGGGGCGGTCGGTTACACTGAAGCTTTCTTT. The chain has TRBV19 and TRBJ1-1; D remains unclear. The germline V gene has CDR1 LNHDA and CDR2 SQIVND (reference sequence). This CDR3 has 15 residues. Between the trimmed V and J ends, which lost 1 base and 3 bases, there was a span of 12 bases.

CDR3 bases: TGCGCCAGCAGCCAAGAAGCCAGGGGGCGGACCAATCAGCCCCAGCATTTT. This encodes CASSQEARGRTNQPQHF. This chain joins TRBV4-3 and TRBJ1-5; TRBD1 agrees at 8 bases. Germline CDR1 reads LGHNA; CDR2 reads YSLEER. The trim removed 0 bases at V and 3 bases at J, leaving 7 bases unmatched. This CDR3 is 17 amino acids long.

DNA for the CDR3: TGTGCCAGCTCACGGGGGACCAATGAAAAACTGTTTTTT. Amino acids: CASSRGTNEKLFF. The chain links TRBV18 to TRBJ1-4; the D gene is possibly TRBD1 (5 bases). The CDR3 length is 13 residues. CDR1 and CDR2 (germline): KGHSH, LQKENI. With 4 bases removed from V and 5 bases from J, the gap between germline ends came to 8 bases.

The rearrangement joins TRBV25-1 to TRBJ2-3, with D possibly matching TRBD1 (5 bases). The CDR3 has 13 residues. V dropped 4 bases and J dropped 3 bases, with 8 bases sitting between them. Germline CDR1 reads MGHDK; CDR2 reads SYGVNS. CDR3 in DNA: TGTGCCAGCAGTGTCCAGGGTACAGATACGCAGTATTTT. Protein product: CASSVQGTDTQYF.

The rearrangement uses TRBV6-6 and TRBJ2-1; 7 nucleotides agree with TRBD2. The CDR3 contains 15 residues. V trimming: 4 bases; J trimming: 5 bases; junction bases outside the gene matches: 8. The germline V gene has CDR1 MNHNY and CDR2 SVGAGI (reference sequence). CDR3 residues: CASSSVAGVDNEQFF. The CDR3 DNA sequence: TGTGCCAGCAGTTCTGTGGCGGGAGTTGACAATGAGCAGTTCTTC.

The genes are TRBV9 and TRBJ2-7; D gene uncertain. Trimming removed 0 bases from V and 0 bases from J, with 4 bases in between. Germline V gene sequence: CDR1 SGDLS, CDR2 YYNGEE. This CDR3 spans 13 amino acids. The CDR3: CASSVGSSYEQYF. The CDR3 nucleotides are TGTGCCAGCAGCGTAGGGAGCTCCTACGAGCAGTACTTC.

The CDR3 loop reads CASSLPQGHEQYF. The CDR3, as DNA: TGTGCCAGTAGTCTCCCGCAGGGGCACGAGCAGTACTTC. The chain recombines TRBV19 with TRBJ2-7; D perhaps matches TRBD1 (6 bases). This CDR3 spans 13 amino acids. Trimming shortened V by 5 bases and J by 5 bases, and 13 bases separated the two germline ends. Germline CDR1 LNHDA, CDR2 SQIVND (reference sequence).

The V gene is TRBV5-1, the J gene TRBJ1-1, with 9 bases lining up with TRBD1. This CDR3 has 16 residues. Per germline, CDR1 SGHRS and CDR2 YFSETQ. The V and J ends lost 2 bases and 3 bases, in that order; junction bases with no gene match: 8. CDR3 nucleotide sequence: TGCGCCAGCAGCTTTACACAGGGGGCGCTTGACACTGAAGCTTTCTTT. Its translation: CASSFTQGALDTEAFF. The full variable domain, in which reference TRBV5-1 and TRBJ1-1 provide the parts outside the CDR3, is KAGVTQTPRYLIKTRGQQVTLSCSPISGHRSVSWYQQTPGQGLQFLFEYFSETQRNKGNFPGRFSGRQFSNSRSEMNVSTLELGDSALYLCASSFTQGALDTEAFFGQGTRLTVV.